The clone carrying this TCR beta chain was counted between two and nine times. The data derive from a study of response to subunit inactivated influenza vaccine. Germline V gives CDR1 ENHRY, CDR2 SYGVKD. The CDR3 totals 14 residues. V lost 8 bases and J 3 bases, leaving 15 bases between the germline ends. TCRdb re-analysed the RT-PCR reads in MiXCR, keeping a single row per CDR3 protein. Of 180,000 or so distinct CDR3 sequences in the sample, about 12% were seen once. This sample was shared with a second study, whose subject was T cells expressing NK-cell markers. Turning to that study: What made the TCR beta cDNA was 5'RACE template switching with UMIs. Just one sequenced donor of eight was HCMV-seronegative, while seven were seropositive.

The chain has TRBV10-3 and TRBJ2-3, with D unclear. The sequencing here drew on CD8+ T cells sorted from PBMCs, taken 11 to 12 days after vaccination. This receptor was identified in a man aged 45-65 years who received an inactivated influenza vaccine. CDR3 nucleotide sequence: TGTGCCATCGCCCCAGCAGACGTTACAGATACGCAGTATTTT. This codes for CAIAPADVTDTQYF.